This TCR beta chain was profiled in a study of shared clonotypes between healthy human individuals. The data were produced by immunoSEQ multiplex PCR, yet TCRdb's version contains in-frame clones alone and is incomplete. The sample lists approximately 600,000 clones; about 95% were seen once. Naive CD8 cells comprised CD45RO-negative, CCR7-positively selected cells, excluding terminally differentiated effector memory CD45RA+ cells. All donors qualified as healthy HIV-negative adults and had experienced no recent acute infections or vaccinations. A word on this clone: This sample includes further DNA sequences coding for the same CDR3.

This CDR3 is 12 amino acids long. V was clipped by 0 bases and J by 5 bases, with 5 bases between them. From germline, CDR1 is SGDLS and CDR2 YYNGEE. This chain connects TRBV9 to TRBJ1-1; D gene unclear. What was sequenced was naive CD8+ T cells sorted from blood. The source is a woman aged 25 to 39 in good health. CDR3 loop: CASSVVGTEAFF. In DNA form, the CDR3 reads TGTGCCAGCAGCGTAGTGGGGACTGAAGCTTTCTTT.